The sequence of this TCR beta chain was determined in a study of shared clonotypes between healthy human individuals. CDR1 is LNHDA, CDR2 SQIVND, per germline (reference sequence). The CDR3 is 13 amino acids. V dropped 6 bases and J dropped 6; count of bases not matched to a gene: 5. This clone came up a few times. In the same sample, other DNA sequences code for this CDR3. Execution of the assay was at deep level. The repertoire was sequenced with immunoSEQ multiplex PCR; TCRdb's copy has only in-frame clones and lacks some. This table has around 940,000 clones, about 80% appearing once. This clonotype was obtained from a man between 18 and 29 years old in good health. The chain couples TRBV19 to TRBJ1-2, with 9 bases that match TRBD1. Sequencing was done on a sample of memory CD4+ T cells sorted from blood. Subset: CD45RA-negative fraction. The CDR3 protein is CASRRGQGNGYTF. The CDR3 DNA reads TGTGCCAGTAGACGAGGACAGGGGAATGGCTACACCTTC.